The 30 T cell receptor beta chains below were found in one sample sequenced in a study of OX40 agonist ivuxolimab in advanced cancers. Generated by immunoSEQ multiplex PCR, the TCRdb table keeps only in-frame clones and is missing some. This table holds about 31,000 clones, 80% to 90% found once. This material consisted of CD4+ or CD8+ T cells sorted from blood, taken in a trial of the OX40 agonist ivuxolimab. The origin of the receptors is an adult with an advanced solid tumor such as melanoma, head and neck, liver or kidney cancer.

The V and J genes are TRBV5-1 and TRBJ2-3; D remains ambiguous. The germline V gene encodes CDR1 SGHRS and CDR2 YFSETQ. CDR3 length: 14 amino acids. V lost 0 bases, J lost 5 bases, and 10 bases lay in between. The CDR3 DNA follows: TGCGCCAGCAGCTTGGGTCCTTTTCGAGATACGCAGTATTTT. Translation: CASSLGPFRDTQYF. Full variable domain (rest looked up from reference TRBV5-1 and TRBJ2-3): KAGVTQTPRYLIKTRGQQVTLSCSPISGHRSVSWYQQTPGQGLQFLFEYFSETQRNKGNFPGRFSGRQFSNSRSEMNVSTLELGDSALYLCASSLGPFRDTQYFGPGTRLTVL.

Turning to this clone: A read error may produce the germline difference seen at one junction end. The rearrangement uses TRBV7-7 and TRBJ2-2, with 7 nucleotides matching TRBD1. Germline V gives CDR1 SSHAT, CDR2 FNYEAQ (reference sequence). The CDR3 has 15 amino acids. The CDR3 sequence: CASSPRTGNTGELFF. In DNA form, the CDR3 reads TGTGCTAGCAGCCCCCGGACAGGGAACACCGGGGAGCTGTTTTTT.

This clone was counted a few times. The chain recombines TRBV19 with TRBJ2-2; no clear D gene. Trimming cost V 6 bases and J 2 bases, with 10 bases left between them. This CDR3 region has 14 residues. Germline CDR1 is LNHDA and CDR2 is SQIVND (reference sequence). The CDR3 sequence is CASRTTVNTGELFF. In nucleotides, the CDR3 is TGTGCCAGTAGAACGACGGTCAACACCGGGGAGCTGTTTTTT. The entire variable domain, with the rest obtained from reference TRBV19 and TRBJ2-2, is as follows: DGGITQSPKYLFRKEGQNVTLSCEQNLNHDAMYWYRQDPGQGLRLIYYSQIVNDFQKGDIAEGYSVSREKKESFPLTVTSAQKNPTAFYLCASRTTVNTGELFFGEGSRLTVL.

This chain joins TRBV11-2 and TRBJ2-5; maybe TRBD1 (5 bases). CDR3 length: 15 amino acids. The V gene's germline CDR1 is SGHAT and CDR2 FQNNGV. V dropped 1 base and J dropped 3 bases, with 12 bases sitting between them. The DNA of the CDR3 is TGTGCCAGCAGCTTAGGGGCAGGGAAAGAAGAGACCCAGTACTTC. Translating it yields CASSLGAGKEETQYF.

This clone has just one count. The chain combines TRBV28 with TRBJ2-1, with 7 bases fitting TRBD1. V gave up 3 bases and J gave up 6 bases; unmatched junction bases: 5. The length of the CDR3 is 14 residues. CDR1 is MDHEN, CDR2 SYDVKM, per germline. CDR3 region: CASSLGQWGNEQFF. CDR3 DNA sequence: TGTGCCAGCAGTTTGGGACAGTGGGGCAATGAGCAGTTCTTC.

This clone was detected only once. The rearrangement joins TRBV7-9 to TRBJ1-2, with unresolved D. The CDR3 extends over 14 amino acids. The V and J ends lost 1 base and 4 bases respectively, with 10 bases between them. Germline CDR1 and CDR2: SEHNR and FQNEAQ (reference sequence). CDR3 nucleotide sequence: TGTGCCAGCAGCTTAGTTACTCCAGGCTATGGCTACACCTTC. It translates to CASSLVTPGYGYTF.

This chain uses TRBV28 with TRBJ2-1; no definite D call. V was cut by 1 base and J by 8 bases, with 12 bases left in between. The CDR3 runs 14 residues. Germline V gene sequence: CDR1 MDHEN, CDR2 SYDVKM. CDR3: CASSLLGSGDEQFF. The CDR3 coding sequence is TGTGCCAGCAGTTTATTAGGTTCGGGTGATGAGCAGTTCTTC.

The genes are TRBV7-9 and TRBJ2-7; D is uncertain. V lost 6 bases, J lost 0 bases, and 6 bases lay in between. CDR3 size: 12 residues. Germline lookup yields CDR1 SEHNR and CDR2 FQNEAQ (reference sequence). The CDR3 coding sequence is TGTGCCAGCAGACCTGACTCCTACGAGCAGTACTTC. It encodes CASRPDSYEQYF.

The rearrangement links TRBV11-2 to TRBJ2-3; D might be TRBD1 (5 bases). Germline CDR1 SGHAT, CDR2 FQNNGV. Deletions cut 5 bases from V and 3 bases from J, with 21 bases between. This CDR3 is built from 17 residues. The CDR3, as DNA: TGTGCCAGCAGCAAAGGGCAGGGCAGGGAAGTGACAGATACGCAGTATTTT. This gives the protein CASSKGQGREVTDTQYF.

The chain joins TRBV15 to TRBJ2-7, with D perhaps TRBD1 (5 bases). The CDR3 has 14 residues. V was clipped by 0 bases and J by 3 bases, with 9 bases between them. Germline assignment: CDR1 LNHNV and CDR2 YYDKDF (reference sequence). This CDR3 is CATSRDPQGYEQYF. Written as DNA, the CDR3 is TGTGCCACCAGCAGAGACCCCCAGGGCTACGAGCAGTACTTC.

The rearrangement links TRBV6-1 to TRBJ2-1; 10 nucleotides agree with TRBD2. The CDR3 consists of 14 residues. Unmatched junction bases numbered 3, after V lost 7 bases and J lost 3 bases. Germline V lookup: CDR1 MNHNS, CDR2 SASEGT. The CDR3 coding sequence is TGTGCCAGCATCATAGCGGGAGGCTACAATGAGCAGTTCTTC. Residues: CASIIAGGYNEQFF.

This clone was recorded only once. V usage is TRBV29-1 and J usage is TRBJ2-1; TRBD2 agrees at 9 bases. The CDR3 is 18 residues long. V lost 3 bases to trimming and J lost 9 bases; unmatched junction nucleotides: 21. Germline V gene sequence: CDR1 SQVTM, CDR2 ANQGSEA. The CDR3 bases are TGCAGCGTTGATATGCTCGGAGCGGGAGGTCGTGGAGGTGGTGAGCAGTTCTTC. Protein: CSVDMLGAGGRGGGEQFF.

The table lists this clone with a few counts. This chain connects TRBV5-6 to TRBJ1-1, with D hard to call. CDR3 size: 11 residues. Germline lookup yields CDR1 SGHDT and CDR2 YYEEEE. V was pared by 2 bases and J by 4 bases, with 3 bases between. The CDR3 DNA sequence: TGTGCCAGCAGCTTCCGCACTGAAGCTTTCTTT. Its protein product is CASSFRTEAFF.

The chain combines TRBV7-9 with TRBJ2-1, with 9 bases that match TRBD2. The CDR3 has 17 residues. The germline CDR1 and CDR2 sequences are SEHNR and FQNEAQ (reference sequence). Germline trimming cut 5 bases from V and 1 base from J; bases unmatched to any gene: 9. Here the CDR3 DNA reads TGTGCCAGCAGCCCCCTGGGAAGCGGGAGGTCCTACAATGAGCAGTTCTTC. Translated: CASSPLGSGRSYNEQFF.

The chain employs TRBV19 and TRBJ1-2; D remains ambiguous. This CDR3 is built from 14 residues. Germline V gene lookup returns CDR1 LNHDA and CDR2 SQIVND (reference sequence). Trimming took 1 base from V and 4 from J, leaving 10 bases between them. CDR3 nucleotides: TGTGCCAGTAGTATAGCCTTACAGAGCTATGGCTACACCTTC. Protein sequence: CASSIALQSYGYTF.

The genes are TRBV19 and TRBJ2-7; D is undetermined. Trimming shortened V by 8 bases and J by 4 bases, and 3 bases separated the two germline ends. Germline CDR1 is LNHDA and CDR2 is SQIVND (reference sequence). The CDR3 contains 9 residues. The CDR3 DNA reads TGTGCCAGTCGGTACGAGCAGTACTTC. It translates to CASRYEQYF.

The V and J genes are TRBV2 and TRBJ2-6; 9 bases are shared with TRBD1. The CDR3 is made up of 18 amino acids. Per germline, CDR1 SNHLY and CDR2 FYNNEI. Trimming at V came to 4 bases and at J to 3 bases, leaving 10 bases not matched to a gene. The CDR3 reads CASSVEDRGPGGANVLTF. The CDR3 DNA is TGTGCCAGCAGTGTGGAGGACAGGGGACCAGGTGGGGCCAACGTCCTGACTTTC. Full variable domain (missing parts from reference TRBV2 and TRBJ2-6): EPEVTQTPSHQVTQMGQEVILRCVPISNHLYFYWYRQILGQKVEFLVSFYNNEISEKSEIFDDQFSVERPDGSNFTLKIRSTKLEDSAMYFCASSVEDRGPGGANVLTFGAGSRLTVL.

V gene TRBV6-5 combines with J gene TRBJ2-5, with D possibly TRBD2 on 6 matching bases. The DNA end favors TRBJ2-7, so the J call may be wrong. The CDR3 sequence is 15 residues long. The germline CDR1 and CDR2 sequences are MNHEY and SVGAGI. The CDR3 DNA reads as TGTGCCAGCAGTTACCGCACGGGAGCCCCCTACGAGCAGTACTTC. It encodes CASSYRTGAPYEQYF.

The chain uses TRBV6-6 and TRBJ1-2, with TRBD1 matching over 8 bases. The CDR3 contains 16 residues. V dropped 5 bases and J dropped 5; count of bases not matched to a gene: 13. CDR1 and CDR2 (germline): MNHNY, SVGAGI (reference sequence). The CDR3 is CASSTPTGGTAYGYTF. DNA for the CDR3: TGTGCCAGCAGTACACCCACAGGGGGTACTGCTTATGGCTACACCTTC.

CDR3 loop: CASSGQGNNQPQHF. The CDR3 DNA reads as TGTGCCAGCAGTGGACAGGGGAACAATCAGCCCCAGCATTTT. The chain joins TRBV2 to TRBJ1-5, with 8 bases aligning to TRBD1. Germline lookup yields CDR1 SNHLY and CDR2 FYNNEI. J gave up 3 bases and V 4 bases, and 2 bases lay outside the gene matches. The CDR3 has 14 amino acids.

A single count supports this clone. The V and J genes are TRBV5-1 and TRBJ1-1; TRBD1 matches at 9 bases. Germline CDR1 and CDR2: SGHRS and YFSETQ. J was trimmed by 2 bases and V by 4 bases; bases with no gene match: 6. CDR3 length: 15 amino acids. The CDR3 nucleotides are TGCGCCAGCAGCATCCGGGACAGGGTTAACACTGAAGCTTTCTTT. This codes for CASSIRDRVNTEAFF.

The chain joins TRBV5-1 to TRBJ2-7; tentatively, D is TRBD2 (6 bases). The CDR3 totals 14 residues. The ends were cut back, 0 bases at V and 6 bases at J, with 13 bases in the middle. Per the germline V gene, CDR1 is SGHRS and CDR2 is YFSETQ. The CDR3 sequence is CASSLEQEGGEQYF. CDR3 bases: TGCGCCAGCAGCTTGGAGCAGGAGGGAGGCGAGCAGTACTTC.

The rearrangement uses TRBV4-1 and TRBJ2-2; D is uncertain. Trimming shortened V by 0 bases and J by 0 bases, and 11 bases separated the two germline ends. The germline CDR1 and CDR2 sequences are MGHRA and YSYEKL. The CDR3 is made up of 17 amino acids. In nucleotides, the CDR3 is TGCGCCAGCAGCCAAGATGCCGTTCCTTCGAACACCGGGGAGCTGTTTTTT. Its translation: CASSQDAVPSNTGELFF.

The V and J genes are TRBV25-1 and TRBJ2-1; the match to TRBD2 covers 12 bases. Germline V lookup: CDR1 MGHDK, CDR2 SYGVNS. There are 13 residues in the CDR3. J lost 15 bases, V lost 4 bases, and 7 bases had no gene match. The CDR3 DNA reads as TGTGCCAGCAGTGGGCAACTAGCGGGAGGAAGGTTCTTC. This sequence encodes CASSGQLAGGRFF.

V and J are TRBV28 and TRBJ2-1; the D gene is possibly TRBD2 (5 bases). The germline gives CDR1 MDHEN, CDR2 SYDVKM. The length of the CDR3 is 16 residues. V was clipped by 8 bases and J by 8 bases, with 25 bases between them. CDR3 amino acids: CASSTSGSSLTYEQFF. The CDR3 nucleotides are TGTGCCAGCTCAACTTCGGGGAGCAGTCTTACGTATGAGCAGTTCTTC.

V is TRBV7-9 and J is TRBJ1-2; D call uncertain. The CDR3 loop spans 14 amino acids. Between the trimmed V and J ends, which lost 5 bases and 4 bases, there was a span of 14 bases. Germline CDR1 is SEHNR and CDR2 is FQNEAQ (reference sequence). The CDR3 region is CASSGVPGSYGYTF. In DNA form, the CDR3 reads TGTGCCAGCAGCGGCGTCCCCGGGTCCTATGGCTACACCTTC.

This chain joins TRBV7-6 and TRBJ1-5; D remains unclear. The CDR3 consists of 15 residues. Germline V gives CDR1 SGHVS, CDR2 FNYEAQ. Trimming pared 1 base from V and 6 bases from J, leaving 13 bases between. CDR3 DNA sequence: TGTGCCAGCAGCTTAGAAACGGGTTTCGGTCAGCCCCAGCATTTT. Translation gives CASSLETGFGQPQHF.

The genes are TRBV10-3 and TRBJ2-7; D uncertain. Germline V CDR1 and CDR2: ENHRY, SYGVKD. CDR3 size: 15 residues. Between the trimmed V and J ends, which lost 7 bases and 7 bases, there was a span of 23 bases. The CDR3 loop reads CAIKERADFGGEQYF. The DNA for the CDR3 is TGTGCCATCAAGGAACGGGCAGACTTCGGCGGAGAGCAGTACTTC.

This clone was detected only once. The chain has TRBV28 and TRBJ1-2, with 9 positions matching TRBD1. CDR3 length: 14 residues. Germline V gene lookup returns CDR1 MDHEN and CDR2 SYDVKM. V trimming: 4 bases; J trimming: 6 bases; junction bases outside the gene matches: 6. This CDR3 is CASSWTGVNDGYTF. CDR3 nucleotides: TGTGCCAGCAGTTGGACAGGGGTGAATGATGGCTACACCTTC.

The chain has TRBV2 and TRBJ1-3; no definite D call. This CDR3 region has 15 residues. Trimming cost V 7 bases and J 1 base, with 14 bases left between them. CDR1 SNHLY and CDR2 FYNNEI come from the germline V gene. CDR3 in amino acids: CASTMEELSGNTIYF. The CDR3 DNA is TGTGCCAGCACCATGGAGGAACTTTCTGGAAACACCATATATTTT.